The next 11 T cell receptor beta chains were all read from a single sample in a study of cytomegalovirus exposure and HLA in healthy donors. Primers included in the PCR were 60 Vbeta and 13 Jbeta primers. TCRdb's copy holds only in-frame clones and misses some; the assay was immunoSEQ multiplex PCR. The sample contains around 150,000 clones, over 75% of which appear only once. The sequencing sample was made of PBMCs. These receptors were obtained from a man between 35 and 55 years old in good health and CMV-seronegative.

This chain uses TRBV10-3 with TRBJ2-1; TRBD1 agrees at 9 bases. The CDR3 covers 18 residues. After removal of 1 base from V and 3 bases from J, the junction contained 10 bases not matched to a gene. Germline V lookup: CDR1 ENHRY, CDR2 SYGVKD. The CDR3, as DNA: TGTGCCATCAGTGAGTACCGGGACAGGGTGCCTCTCTACAATGAGCAGTTCTTC. Its translation: CAISEYRDRVPLYNEQFF.

This clone was picked up one time. This sequence joins TRBV5-8 and TRBJ2-7; D gene uncertain. CDR1 SGHTS and CDR2 YDEGEE come from the germline V gene. Deletions cut 0 bases from V and 1 base from J, with 17 bases between. There are 17 residues in the CDR3. The CDR3 region is CASSLGFGGLESYEQYF. For the CDR3, the DNA is TGTGCCAGCAGCTTGGGGTTTGGTGGGTTGGAGTCCTACGAGCAGTACTTC.

This clone was found a few times. The rearrangement links TRBV7-9 to TRBJ2-3; no clear D gene. Germline V gene sequence: CDR1 SEHNR, CDR2 FQNEAQ (reference sequence). This CDR3 is built from 14 residues. V was shortened by 0 bases and J by 0 bases, with 4 bases between the two germline ends. CDR3 amino acids: CASSLAGSTDTQYF. CDR3 DNA: TGTGCCAGCAGCTTAGCCGGGAGCACAGATACGCAGTATTTT. Combining the CDR3 with reference TRBV7-9 and TRBJ2-3 gives the whole variable domain DTGVSQNPRHKITKRGQNVTFRCDPISEHNRLYWYRQTLGQGPEFLTYFQNEAQLEKSRLLSDRFSAERPKGSFSTLEIQRTEQGDSAMYLCASSLAGSTDTQYFGPGTRLTVL.

CDR3 DNA sequence: TGTGCCAGCAGCCCTCTAGCGGGGGCGATCACTGAAGCTTTCTTT. Its translation: CASSPLAGAITEAFF. The chain employs TRBV27 and TRBJ1-1, with a weak D call TRBD1 (6 bases). The CDR3 runs to 15 residues. V was pared by 6 bases and J by 4 bases, with 18 bases between. Germline V gene data show CDR1 as MNHEY and CDR2 as SMNVEV (reference sequence).

The chain couples TRBV7-9 to TRBJ2-3, with 7 bases matching TRBD2. The CDR3 consists of 15 residues. V lost 5 bases, J lost 2 bases, and 7 bases stayed unmatched. From germline, CDR1 is SEHNR and CDR2 FQNEAQ (reference sequence). The CDR3 bases are TGTGCCAGCAGCCCCGGGGCGGGAGACACAGATACGCAGTATTTT. This gives the protein CASSPGAGDTDTQYF.

A single count supports this clone. The chain is built from TRBV15 and TRBJ1-5, with D possibly TRBD1 on 6 matching bases. The CDR3 runs 16 residues. V was clipped by 3 bases and J by 3 bases, with 15 bases between them. The V gene's germline CDR1 is LNHNV and CDR2 YYDKDF (reference sequence). The CDR3 reads CATSRDSTLANQPQHF. The CDR3 nucleotides read TGTGCCACCAGCAGGGACAGTACCCTAGCCAATCAGCCCCAGCATTTT.

The chain carries TRBV5-4 and TRBJ2-7; no clear D. V lost 0 bases, J lost 2 bases, and 3 bases lay in between. The CDR3 runs 12 residues. CDR1 and CDR2 (germline): SGHNT, YYREEE (reference sequence). CDR3 in DNA: TGTGCCAGCAGCTTGGGTACCTACGAGCAGTACTTC. This translates into CASSLGTYEQYF.

This clone was counted between two and nine times. The chain is built from TRBV7-2 and TRBJ2-7; the D is unclear. Trimming took 7 bases from V and 2 from J, leaving 15 bases between them. Germline V gene data show CDR1 as SGHTA and CDR2 as FQGNSA. The CDR3 totals 14 residues. The CDR3 loop reads CASTREAAPYEQYF. CDR3 DNA sequence: TGTGCCAGCACGCGAGAGGCAGCTCCCTACGAGCAGTACTTC.

The chain carries TRBV9 and TRBJ2-3, with unresolved D. The CDR3 spans 15 residues. The V gene lost 4 bases and the J gene lost 4 bases, with 16 bases spanning the gap. Germline V lookup: CDR1 SGDLS, CDR2 YYNGEE. CDR3 residues: CASSPLGYGADTQYF. The CDR3, as DNA: TGTGCCAGCAGCCCCCTTGGGTATGGAGCAGATACGCAGTATTTT.

The gene calls are TRBV5-1 and TRBJ2-7, with a tentative D call TRBD2 (6 bases). Germline V gene lookup returns CDR1 SGHRS and CDR2 YFSETQ. There are 14 residues in the CDR3. V was pared by 3 bases and J by 0 bases, with 10 bases between. The CDR3 loop is CASSSGLLSYEQYF. DNA for the CDR3: TGCGCCAGCAGCTCGGGACTTCTCTCCTACGAGCAGTACTTC.

The CDR3 reads CASSKEGERDQETQYF. In DNA, the CDR3 is TGTGCCAGCAGCAAAGAAGGGGAGCGGGATCAAGAGACCCAGTACTTC. J is TRBJ2-5 and V is TRBV21-1; no check of the table's D call, TRBD2, against the DNA was made. TRBV21-1 is classified as a pseudogene. There are 16 residues in the CDR3.